The 2 T cell receptor beta chains listed next were all sequenced from one sample in a study of T cells in Graves' hyperthyroidism and ophthalmopathy. Amplified TCR beta CDR3 regions derived from RNA transcripts. The primer set for the first-round RT-PCR of the TCR CDR3 was HTBI. TCRdb itself ran the multiplex PCR reads through MiXCR, one entry per CDR3 protein. The sample records hundreds of thousands of distinct CDR3 sequences, roughly a sixth being singletons. Specimen: blood. The receptor source for this set is a woman aged 40 to 49 with Graves' ophthalmopathy.

The chain couples TRBV5-1 to TRBJ2-5; TRBD1 matches at 9 bases. J lost 5 bases, V lost 4 bases, and 9 bases had no gene match. This CDR3 region has 15 residues. Germline assignment: CDR1 SGHRS and CDR2 YFSETQ. CDR3 nucleotide sequence: TGCGCCAGCAGCGTACAGGGGGCAGCGGGGGAGACCCAGTACTTC. Its translation is CASSVQGAAGETQYF.

This clonotype was counted a few times. The chain is built from TRBV27 and TRBJ1-2; 9 positions match TRBD1. The CDR3 runs to 16 residues. J lost 2 bases, V lost 6 bases, and 10 bases had no gene match. Looked up from germline, CDR1 is MNHEY and CDR2 is SMNVEV (reference sequence). CDR3 protein: CASSQAGTGSNYGYTF. The CDR3 DNA reads as TGTGCCAGCAGCCAGGCAGGGACAGGGTCCAACTATGGCTACACCTTC.